Below, one T cell receptor beta chain is given with its context. Its antigen is unknown. This sample is part of a study of cytomegalovirus exposure and HLA in healthy donors. In the study overall: Out of around 360 genotyped donors, less than 85% belonged to the Caucasian-associated ancestry cluster.

The study ran its PCR with 60 Vbeta and 13 Jbeta primers. Sequenced by immunoSEQ multiplex PCR; TCRdb stores in-frame clones only, minus some. Among 160,000 or so clones listed, 83% were seen once. Findings and caveats of the study: HLA alleles showed associations with some 17,000 TCR beta sequences in a later analysis, at a 0.05 false discovery rate.

The length of the CDR3 is 16 residues. The ends were cut back, 4 bases at V and 1 base at J, with 15 bases in the middle. Germline V gives CDR1 SGHDT, CDR2 YYEEEE. Source material: PBMCs. This receptor was identified in a man aged 45-65 years in good health and CMV-seropositive. The chain uses TRBV5-6 and TRBJ2-1; D is ambiguous. The CDR3 DNA follows: TGTGCCAGCAGCACGCTCTTCCCCGGGTCCTACAATGAGCAGTTCTTC. It specifies CASSTLFPGSYNEQFF.